The clone carrying this TCR beta chain was detected only a few times. Its antigen is unidentified. This specimen comes from a study of CD8+ T cells in alopecia areata. The germline V gene encodes CDR1 KGHSH and CDR2 LQKENI. The length of the CDR3 is 13 residues. Trimming removed 11 bases from V and 7 bases from J; junction bases left unmatched: 11. Study results and caveats: Scalp samples also yield sequences from resident alphabeta T cells of normal skin.

Once RNA had been extracted, it was reverse transcribed into cDNA to act as the sequencing template. Measured with immunoSEQ multiplex PCR; TCRdb has only the in-frame clones, and not every one. The sample contains 100,000 or so clones, just under 60% of which appear only once. Treatment given: oral pan-JAK inhibitor, 5-10 mg twice daily. Sequencing was performed on CD8+ T cells sorted from blood, taken at roughly week 58, from a patient treated with tofacitinib. The chain links TRBV18 to TRBJ2-1; TRBD2 matches at 7 bases. This receptor was taken from a human donor with alopecia areata. For the CDR3, the DNA is TGTGCCGGGAAGGGGACTACCGAGAATGAGCAGTTCTTC. It specifies CAGKGTTENEQFF. The variable domain in full, with the rest retrieved from reference TRBV18 and TRBJ2-1, is NAGVMQNPRHLVRRRGQEARLRCSPMKGHSHVYWYRQLPEEGLKFMVYLQKENIIDESGMPKERFSAEFPKEGPSILRIQQVVRGDSAAYFCAGKGTTENEQFFGPGTRLTVL.